This TCR beta chain emerged from a study of beta chain features in type 1 diabetes. V was clipped by 4 bases and J by 3 bases; unmatched bases: 5. Germline assignment: CDR1 MNHEY and CDR2 SMNVEV (reference sequence). The CDR3 runs to 15 residues. Every isolated RNA sample was fully reverse transcribed, so sequencing captured expressed TCRB transcripts. Generated by immunoSEQ multiplex PCR, the TCRdb table keeps only in-frame clones and is missing some. The table includes fewer than 650,000 clones, less than 20% detected once. Overall study results and limits: The naive, central memory and Treg TCRB repertoires looked more alike in patients than they did in healthy donors. Significant though moderate, a shortening of TCRB CDR3s appeared in all four CD4+ subsets of Type 1 diabetes patients. Over-representation of high TCR-expressing cells was a possible consequence of cDNA sequencing.

This clone was counted a few times. As yet, its antigen is unknown. The purity of all sorted populations exceeded 98%. Specimen: naive CD4+ T cells from blood. The chain employs TRBV27 and TRBJ2-7; 11 positions match TRBD1. The TCR sequence derives from a man younger than 30 in good health. The CDR3, as DNA: TGTGCCAGCAGTTACCGAGGGACAGGGGGCTACGAGCAGTACTTC. The encoded protein is CASSYRGTGGYEQYF.